This T cell receptor (beta chain) is drawn from a study of blood T cell repertoires in COVID-19. Repertoires were generated with immunoSEQ multiplex PCR, while TCRdb's copy carries only in-frame clones and drops some. The repertoire holds a few hundred thousand clones, with approximately 90% as singletons. Germline V gene data show CDR1 as MNHNS and CDR2 as SASEGT. The CDR3 consists of 14 residues. V lost 3 bases, J lost 2 bases, and 10 bases lay in between. The V gene is TRBV6-1, the J gene TRBJ1-2; unclear D gene. Sequencing was done on a sample of peripheral blood. This receptor was identified in a woman aged 45-65 years with COVID-19, enrolled during active disease. In DNA, the CDR3 is TGTGCCAGCAGTGATGGCAGGCGAAACTATGGCTACACCTTC. It encodes CASSDGRRNYGYTF.